The rows below give T cell receptor beta chains drawn from one sample of a study of blood T cell repertoires in COVID-19. Measured with immunoSEQ multiplex PCR; TCRdb has only the in-frame clones, and not every one. The profile shows over 120,000 clones, around 79% of them singletons. The specimen sequenced was PBMCs or T cells enriched from blood (not recorded which). These receptors were collected from a woman in her forties or fifties who had recovered from COVID-19. CDR3s include the opening cysteine and the closing phenylalanine or tryptophan. The order of the fields is CDR3 length, V gene, clone size, J gene, D gene, CDR3 protein, CDR3 DNA. A D gene is named only where the DNA matches it firmly. Size is omitted from some rows. Given values are once, few, many or a class for expanded clones.

>14|TRBV18|once|TRBJ1-5|NA
CASSLDSRNQPQHF
TGTGCCAGCTCCCTCGACAGCCGCAATCAGCCCCAGCATTTT
>14|TRBV2|NA|TRBJ2-2|TRBD1
CASLRTGSAGELFF
TGTGCCAGCCTAAGGACAGGGTCGGCCGGGGAGCTGTTTTTT
>15|TRBV13|few|TRBJ2-3|TRBD2
CASSLRGLGTDTQYF
TGTGCCAGCAGCTTGCGGGGGTTGGGGACAGATACGCAGTATTTT
>13|TRBV5-4|few|TRBJ1-1|NA
CASRYRVGTEAFF
TGTGCCAGCAGGTACAGGGTAGGAACTGAAGCTTTCTTT
>13|TRBV7-8|NA|TRBJ2-1|NA
CASSPSRYNEQFF
TGTGCCAGCAGCCCGTCGCGCTACAATGAGCAGTTCTTC
>13|TRBV28|NA|TRBJ2-1|TRBD2
CASSLSGVNEQFF
TGTGCCAGCAGTCTTAGCGGGGTGAATGAGCAGTTCTTC
>15|TRBV3-1/TRBV3-2|NA|TRBJ1-2|NA
CASSQDQQGFNGYTF
TGTGCCAGCAGCCAAGACCAACAGGGTTTTAATGGCTACACCTTC
>14|TRBV28|NA|TRBJ1-2|NA
CASSPTGINYGYTF
TGTGCCAGCAGCCCTACAGGGATTAACTATGGCTACACCTTC
>17|TRBV27|NA|TRBJ2-5|TRBD2
CASSPAGLAGVVETQYF
TGTGCCAGCAGTCCTGCGGGACTAGCGGGAGTGGTTGAGACCCAGTACTTC
>12|TRBV28|NA|TRBJ1-4|NA
CASTGRGEKLFF
TGTGCCAGCACTGGGAGAGGGGAAAAACTGTTTTTT
>13|TRBV5-1|NA|TRBJ2-3|NA
CASSLEQRDTQYF
TGCGCCAGCAGCTTGGAACAAAGAGATACGCAGTATTTT
>15|TRBV6-5|once|TRBJ1-5|TRBD1
CASTGQGRGNQPQHF
TGTGCCAGCACCGGACAGGGGAGGGGCAATCAGCCCCAGCATTTT